This TCR beta chain was identified during a study of somatic mutations in cytotoxic T cells in rheumatoid arthritis. This clone was observed a few times. Produced via immunoSEQ multiplex PCR; TCRdb's table is partial and in-frame only. The table records about 16,000 clones, roughly 80% of them present only once. The length of the CDR3 is 16 residues. CDR1 is MGHRA, CDR2 YSYEKL, per germline. Germline trimming cut 5 bases from V and 1 base from J; bases unmatched to any gene: 8. Sequencing was performed on CD8+ T cells sorted from blood. The V gene is TRBV4-1, the J gene TRBJ2-7; 10 bases agree with TRBD2. This TCR was sampled from an adult with rheumatoid arthritis. The CDR3 loop is CASSEVAGGASYEQYV. The DNA for the CDR3 is TGCGCCAGCAGCGAGGTAGCGGGGGGCGCTTCCTACGAGCAGTACGTC.